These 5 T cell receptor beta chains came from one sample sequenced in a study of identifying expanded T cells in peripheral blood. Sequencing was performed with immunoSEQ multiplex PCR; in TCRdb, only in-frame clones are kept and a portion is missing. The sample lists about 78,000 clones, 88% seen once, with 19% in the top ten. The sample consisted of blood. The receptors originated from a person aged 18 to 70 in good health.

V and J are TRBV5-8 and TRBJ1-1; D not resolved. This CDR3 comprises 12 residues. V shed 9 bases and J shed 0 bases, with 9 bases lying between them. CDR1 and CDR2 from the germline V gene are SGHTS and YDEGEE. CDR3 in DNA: TGTGCCACAGCTTACTTGAACACTGAAGCTTTCTTT. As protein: CATAYLNTEAFF.

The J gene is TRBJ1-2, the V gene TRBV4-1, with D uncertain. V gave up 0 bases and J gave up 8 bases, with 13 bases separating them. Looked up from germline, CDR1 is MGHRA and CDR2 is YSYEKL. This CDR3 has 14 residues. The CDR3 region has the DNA TGCGCCAGCAGCCAAGACATACGGACCCGCGGCTACACCTTC. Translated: CASSQDIRTRGYTF.

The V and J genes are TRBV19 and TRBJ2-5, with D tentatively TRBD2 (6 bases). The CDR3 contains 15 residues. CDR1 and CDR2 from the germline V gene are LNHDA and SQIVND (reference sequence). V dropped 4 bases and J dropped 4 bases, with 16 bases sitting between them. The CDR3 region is CASSKEGRERETQYF. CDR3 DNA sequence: TGTGCCAGTAGTAAAGAGGGACGGGAGCGAGAGACCCAGTACTTC.

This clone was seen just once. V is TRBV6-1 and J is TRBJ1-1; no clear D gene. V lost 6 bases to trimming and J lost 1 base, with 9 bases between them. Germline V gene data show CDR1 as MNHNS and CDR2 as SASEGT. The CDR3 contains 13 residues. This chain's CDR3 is CASRVNKNTEAFF. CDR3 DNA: TGTGCCAGCAGAGTCAACAAGAACACTGAAGCTTTCTTT.

The DNA of the CDR3 is TGCGCCAGCAGCTTGGATTTGGTAAGCCCGTATGGCTACACCTTC. Its protein product is CASSLDLVSPYGYTF. The rearrangement links TRBV5-1 to TRBJ1-2; D gene ambiguous. Trimming pared 0 bases from V and 5 bases from J, leaving 14 bases between. The CDR3 consists of 15 residues. Germline CDR1 is SGHRS and CDR2 is YFSETQ.